This TCR beta chain came from a study of blood T cell repertoires in COVID-19. Study context: The United States, Italy and Spain provided the acute and convalescent COVID-19 samples.

The length of the CDR3 is 15 residues. Germline V gives CDR1 SGHRS, CDR2 YFSETQ. V gave up 3 bases and J gave up 7 bases, with 19 bases separating them. Profiling relied on immunoSEQ multiplex PCR, and the TCRdb table lists in-frame clones only, not all of them. The table shows tens of thousands of clones, with approximately 90% occurring only once. The specimen sequenced was peripheral blood. The receptor was derived from a woman over 75 with acute or convalescent COVID-19. The V and J genes are TRBV5-1 and TRBJ1-1, with D uncertain. This chain's CDR3 is CASSSPGNSADEAFF. CDR3 DNA sequence: TGCGCCAGCAGCTCGCCGGGGAATTCGGCCGATGAAGCTTTCTTT.